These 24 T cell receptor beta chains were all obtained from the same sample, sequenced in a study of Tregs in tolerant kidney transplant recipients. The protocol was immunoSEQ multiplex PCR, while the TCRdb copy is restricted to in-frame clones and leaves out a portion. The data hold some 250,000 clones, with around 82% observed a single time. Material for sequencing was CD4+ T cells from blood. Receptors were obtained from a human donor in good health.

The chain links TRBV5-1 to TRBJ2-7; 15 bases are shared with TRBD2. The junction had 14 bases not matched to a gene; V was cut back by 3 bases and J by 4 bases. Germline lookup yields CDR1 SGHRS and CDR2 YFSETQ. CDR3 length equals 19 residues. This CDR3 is CASSSRPGLAGGSLYEQYF. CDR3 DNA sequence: TGCGCCAGCAGCTCGCGCCCCGGACTAGCGGGGGGGTCTCTATACGAGCAGTACTTC.

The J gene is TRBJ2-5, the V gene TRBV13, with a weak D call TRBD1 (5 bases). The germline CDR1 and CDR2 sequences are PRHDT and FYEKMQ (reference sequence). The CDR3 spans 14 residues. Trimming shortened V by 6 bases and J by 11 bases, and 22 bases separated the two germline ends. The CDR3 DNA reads TGTGCCAGCAGTTTGGTATCAGGGCGGTCACCGCAGTACTTC. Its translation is CASSLVSGRSPQYF.

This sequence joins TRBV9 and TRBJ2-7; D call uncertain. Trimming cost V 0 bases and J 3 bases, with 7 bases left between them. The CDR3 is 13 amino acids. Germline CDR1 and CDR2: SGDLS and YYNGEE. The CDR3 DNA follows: TGTGCCAGCAGCGTAGCCTTAGACTACGAGCAGTACTTC. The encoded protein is CASSVALDYEQYF.

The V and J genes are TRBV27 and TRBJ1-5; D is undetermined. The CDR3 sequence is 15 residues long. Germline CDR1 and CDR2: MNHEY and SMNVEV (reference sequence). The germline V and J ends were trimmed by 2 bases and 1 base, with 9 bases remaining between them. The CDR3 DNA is TGTGCCAGCAGTTTAGTCTTCCCCAGCAATCAGCCCCAGCATTTT. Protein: CASSLVFPSNQPQHF.

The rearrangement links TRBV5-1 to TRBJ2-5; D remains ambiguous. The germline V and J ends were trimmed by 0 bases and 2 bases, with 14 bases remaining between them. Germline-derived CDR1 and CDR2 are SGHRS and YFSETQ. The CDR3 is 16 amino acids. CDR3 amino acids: CASSLDPPRAQETQYF. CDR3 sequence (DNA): TGCGCCAGCAGCTTGGACCCGCCTCGGGCGCAAGAGACCCAGTACTTC.

CDR3 DNA sequence: TGTGCCAGCAGCTTAGGTCACCCAAACTACGAGCAGTACTTC. It yields the protein CASSLGHPNYEQYF. The chain joins TRBV7-2 to TRBJ2-7; D remains unclear. The CDR3 is 14 residues long. Germline CDR1 reads SGHTA; CDR2 reads FQGNSA. V gave up 1 base and J gave up 3 bases, with 10 bases separating them.

The DNA for the CDR3 is TGTGCCAGCAGCCAGCGGACAGGGAAGGGCATGGAGTTCTTC. It translates to CASSQRTGKGMEFF. The genes are TRBV6-6 and TRBJ2-1; 8 bases are shared with TRBD1. This CDR3 spans 14 amino acids. CDR1 and CDR2 (germline): MNHNY, SVGAGI (reference sequence). Trimming took 6 bases from V and 14 from J; bases not matched to a gene: 15.

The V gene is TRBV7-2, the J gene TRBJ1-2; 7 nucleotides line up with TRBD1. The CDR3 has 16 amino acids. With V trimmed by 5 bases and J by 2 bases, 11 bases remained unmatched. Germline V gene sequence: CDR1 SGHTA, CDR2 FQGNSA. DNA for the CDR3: TGTGCCAGCAGCCGCTCAGGGGGGGGCGCCAACTATGGCTACACCTTC. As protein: CASSRSGGGANYGYTF.

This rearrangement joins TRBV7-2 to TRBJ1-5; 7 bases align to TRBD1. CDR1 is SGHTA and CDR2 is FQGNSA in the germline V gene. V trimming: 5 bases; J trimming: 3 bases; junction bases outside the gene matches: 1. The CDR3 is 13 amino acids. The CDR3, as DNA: TGTGCCAGCAGCGGGACAGTCAATCAGCCCCAGCATTTT. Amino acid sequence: CASSGTVNQPQHF. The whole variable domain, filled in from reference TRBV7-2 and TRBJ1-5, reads GAGVSQSPSNKVTEKGKDVELRCDPISGHTALYWYRQSLGQGLEFLIYFQGNSAPDKSGLPSDRFSAERTGGSVSTLTIQRTQQEDSAVYLCASSGTVNQPQHFGDGTRLSIL.

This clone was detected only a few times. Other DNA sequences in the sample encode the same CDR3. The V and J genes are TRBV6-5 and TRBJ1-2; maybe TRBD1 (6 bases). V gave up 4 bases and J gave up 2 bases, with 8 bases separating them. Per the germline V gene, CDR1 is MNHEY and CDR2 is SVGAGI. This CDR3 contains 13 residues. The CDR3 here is CASSSTGNYGYTF. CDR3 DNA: TGTGCCAGCAGTTCGACAGGAAACTATGGCTACACCTTC.

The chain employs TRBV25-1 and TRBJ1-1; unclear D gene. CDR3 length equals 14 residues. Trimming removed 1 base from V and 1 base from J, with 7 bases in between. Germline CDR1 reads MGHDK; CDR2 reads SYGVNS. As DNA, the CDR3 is TGTGCCAGCAGTGAATTGGGTGGGAACACTGAAGCTTTCTTT. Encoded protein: CASSELGGNTEAFF.

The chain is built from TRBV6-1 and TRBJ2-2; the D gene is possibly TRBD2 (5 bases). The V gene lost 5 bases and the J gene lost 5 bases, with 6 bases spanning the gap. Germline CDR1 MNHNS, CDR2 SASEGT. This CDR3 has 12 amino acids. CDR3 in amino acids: CASSRETGELFF. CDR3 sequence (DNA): TGTGCCAGCAGTAGGGAGACCGGGGAGCTGTTTTTT.

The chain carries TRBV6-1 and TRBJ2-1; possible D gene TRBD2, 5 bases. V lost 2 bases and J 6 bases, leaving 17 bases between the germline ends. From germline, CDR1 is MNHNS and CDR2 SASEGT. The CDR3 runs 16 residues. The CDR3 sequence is CASSEWPGSGGNEQFF. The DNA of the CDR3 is TGTGCCAGCAGTGAATGGCCCGGTTCTGGAGGCAATGAGCAGTTCTTC.

DNA of the CDR3: TGCGCCAGCAGCTTGATTGCGGGAGGGCCGTTAAACGAGCAGTACTTC. This sequence encodes CASSLIAGGPLNEQYF. This rearrangement joins TRBV5-1 to TRBJ2-7; TRBD2 agrees at 9 bases. V was clipped by 1 base and J by 5 bases; unmatched bases: 10. CDR3 length equals 16 residues. Germline V gene data show CDR1 as SGHRS and CDR2 as YFSETQ.

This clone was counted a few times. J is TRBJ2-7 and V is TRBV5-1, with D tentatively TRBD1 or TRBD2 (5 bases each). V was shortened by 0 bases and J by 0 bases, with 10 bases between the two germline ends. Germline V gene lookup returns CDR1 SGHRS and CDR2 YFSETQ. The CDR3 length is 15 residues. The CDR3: CASSLGPGPSYEQYF. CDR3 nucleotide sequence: TGCGCCAGCAGCTTGGGGCCGGGACCCTCCTACGAGCAGTACTTC.

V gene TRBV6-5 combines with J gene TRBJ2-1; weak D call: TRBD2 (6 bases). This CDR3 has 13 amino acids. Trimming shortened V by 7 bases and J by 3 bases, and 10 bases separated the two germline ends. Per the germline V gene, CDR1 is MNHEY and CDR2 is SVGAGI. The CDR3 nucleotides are TGTGCCAGCAAGCGGAGGGTCTACAATGAGCAGTTCTTC. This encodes CASKRRVYNEQFF.

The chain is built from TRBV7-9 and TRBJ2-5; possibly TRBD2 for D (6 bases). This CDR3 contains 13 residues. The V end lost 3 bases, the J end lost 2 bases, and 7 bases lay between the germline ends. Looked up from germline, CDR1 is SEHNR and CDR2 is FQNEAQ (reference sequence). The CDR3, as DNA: TGTGCCAGCAGCTTGGGACTTCAAGAGACCCAGTACTTC. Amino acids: CASSLGLQETQYF.

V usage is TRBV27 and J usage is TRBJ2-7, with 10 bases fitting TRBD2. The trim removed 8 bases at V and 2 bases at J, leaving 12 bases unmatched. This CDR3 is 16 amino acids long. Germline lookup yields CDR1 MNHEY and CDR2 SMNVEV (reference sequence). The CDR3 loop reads CASRLTSGLTPYEQYF. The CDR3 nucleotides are TGTGCCAGCCGCTTGACTAGCGGGTTAACCCCCTACGAGCAGTACTTC.

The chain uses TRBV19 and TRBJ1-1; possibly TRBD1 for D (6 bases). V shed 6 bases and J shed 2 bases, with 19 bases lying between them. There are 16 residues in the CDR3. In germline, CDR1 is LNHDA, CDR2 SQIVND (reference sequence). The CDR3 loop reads CASSSTGSGYNTEAFF. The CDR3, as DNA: TGTGCCAGTAGCAGCACAGGGAGTGGTTACAACACTGAAGCTTTCTTT.

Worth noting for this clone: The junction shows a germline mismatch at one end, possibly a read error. The CDR3, as DNA: TGTGCCAGCAGGTTAGACTTATATGGCTACACCTTC. Translation gives CASRLDLYGYTF. The chain has TRBV11-2 and TRBJ1-2; the D is unclear. The CDR3 loop spans 12 amino acids. The germline gives CDR1 SGHAT, CDR2 FQNNGV.

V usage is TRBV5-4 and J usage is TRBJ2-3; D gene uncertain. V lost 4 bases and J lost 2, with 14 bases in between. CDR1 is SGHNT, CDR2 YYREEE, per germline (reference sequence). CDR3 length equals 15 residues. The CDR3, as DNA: TGTGCCAGCAGCCTTTTTGCGGCCTCCACAGATACGCAGTATTTT. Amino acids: CASSLFAASTDTQYF.

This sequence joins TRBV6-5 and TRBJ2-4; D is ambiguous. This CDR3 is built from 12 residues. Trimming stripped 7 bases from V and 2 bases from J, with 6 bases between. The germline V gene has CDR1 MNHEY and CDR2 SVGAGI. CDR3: CASKGTKNIQYF. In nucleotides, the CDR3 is TGTGCCAGCAAAGGGACCAAAAACATTCAGTACTTC.

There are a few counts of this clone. CDR3 residues: CASSEFSGGADTQYF. In nucleotides, the CDR3 is TGTGCCAGCAGTGAATTTAGCGGGGGGGCAGATACGCAGTATTTT. The rearrangement uses TRBV6-4 and TRBJ2-3; 11 bases fit TRBD2. J was trimmed by 4 bases and V by 3 bases; bases with no gene match: 3. Germline V CDR1 and CDR2: MRHNA, SNTAGT. This CDR3 region has 15 residues.

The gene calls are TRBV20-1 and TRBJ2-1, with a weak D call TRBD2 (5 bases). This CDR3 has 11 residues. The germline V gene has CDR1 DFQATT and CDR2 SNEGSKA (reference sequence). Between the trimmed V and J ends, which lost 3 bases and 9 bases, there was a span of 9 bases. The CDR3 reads CSARAGVEQFF. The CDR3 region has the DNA TGCAGTGCTAGGGCGGGCGTTGAGCAGTTCTTC.